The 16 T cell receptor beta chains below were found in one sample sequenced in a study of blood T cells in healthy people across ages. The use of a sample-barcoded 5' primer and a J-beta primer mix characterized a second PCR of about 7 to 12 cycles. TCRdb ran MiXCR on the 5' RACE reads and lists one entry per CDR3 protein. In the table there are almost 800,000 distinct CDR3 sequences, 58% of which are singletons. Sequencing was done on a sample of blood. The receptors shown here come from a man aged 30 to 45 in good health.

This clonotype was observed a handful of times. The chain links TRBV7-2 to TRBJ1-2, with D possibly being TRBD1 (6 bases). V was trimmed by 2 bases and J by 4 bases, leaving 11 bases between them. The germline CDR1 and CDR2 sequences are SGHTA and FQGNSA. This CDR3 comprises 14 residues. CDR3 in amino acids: CASSLSGAVYGYTF. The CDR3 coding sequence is TGTGCCAGCAGCTTATCGGGGGCTGTCTATGGCTACACCTTC.

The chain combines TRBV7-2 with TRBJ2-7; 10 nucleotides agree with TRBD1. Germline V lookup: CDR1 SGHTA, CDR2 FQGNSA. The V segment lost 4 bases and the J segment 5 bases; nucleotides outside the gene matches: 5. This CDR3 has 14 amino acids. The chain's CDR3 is CASSWGDRGNEQYF. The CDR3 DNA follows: TGTGCCAGCAGCTGGGGGGACAGGGGTAACGAGCAGTACTTC.

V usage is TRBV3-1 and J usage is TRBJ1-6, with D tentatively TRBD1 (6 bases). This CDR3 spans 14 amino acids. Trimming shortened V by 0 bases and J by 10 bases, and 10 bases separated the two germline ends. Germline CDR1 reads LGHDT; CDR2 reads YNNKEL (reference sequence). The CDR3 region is CASSQDFRGSPLHF. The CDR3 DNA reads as TGTGCCAGCAGCCAAGATTTCAGGGGCTCACCCCTCCACTTT.

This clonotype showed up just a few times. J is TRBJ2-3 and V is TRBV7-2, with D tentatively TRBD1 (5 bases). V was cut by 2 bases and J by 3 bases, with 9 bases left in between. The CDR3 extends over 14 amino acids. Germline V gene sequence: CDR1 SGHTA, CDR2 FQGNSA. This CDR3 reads CASSLRQTTDTQYF. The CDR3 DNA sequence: TGTGCCAGCAGCTTAAGACAGACTACAGATACGCAGTATTTT.

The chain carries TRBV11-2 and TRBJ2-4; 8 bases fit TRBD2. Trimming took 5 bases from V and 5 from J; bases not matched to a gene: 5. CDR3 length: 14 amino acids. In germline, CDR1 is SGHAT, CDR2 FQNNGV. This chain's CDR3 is CASSIGGVQNIQYF. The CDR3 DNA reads TGTGCCAGCAGCATCGGGGGGGTCCAAAACATTCAGTACTTC.

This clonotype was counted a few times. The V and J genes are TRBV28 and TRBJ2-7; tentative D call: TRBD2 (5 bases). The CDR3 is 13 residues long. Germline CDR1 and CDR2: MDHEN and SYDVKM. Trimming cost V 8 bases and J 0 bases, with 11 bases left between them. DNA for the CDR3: TGTGCCAGCCCAGACGGACTCTCCTACGAGCAGTACTTC. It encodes CASPDGLSYEQYF.

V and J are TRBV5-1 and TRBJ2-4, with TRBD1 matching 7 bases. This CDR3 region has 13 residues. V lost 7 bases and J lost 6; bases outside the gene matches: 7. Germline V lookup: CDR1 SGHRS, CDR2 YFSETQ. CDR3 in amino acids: CASRDSGANIQYF. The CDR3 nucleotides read TGCGCCAGCCGGGACAGTGGGGCAAACATTCAGTACTTC.

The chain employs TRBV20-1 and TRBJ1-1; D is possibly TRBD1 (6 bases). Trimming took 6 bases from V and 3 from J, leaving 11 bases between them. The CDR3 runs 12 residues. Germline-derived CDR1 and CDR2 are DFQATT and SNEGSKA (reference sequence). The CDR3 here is CSAPRQDTEAFF. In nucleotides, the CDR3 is TGCAGTGCGCCCCGACAGGACACTGAAGCTTTCTTT.

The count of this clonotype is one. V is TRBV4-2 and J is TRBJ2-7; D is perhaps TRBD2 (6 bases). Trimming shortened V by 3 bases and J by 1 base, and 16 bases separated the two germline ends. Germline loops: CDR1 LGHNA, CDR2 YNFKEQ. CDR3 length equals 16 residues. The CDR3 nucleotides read TGTGCCAGCAGCCAGGCGGCGGGGCATTTATCCTACGAGCAGTACTTC. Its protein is CASSQAAGHLSYEQYF.

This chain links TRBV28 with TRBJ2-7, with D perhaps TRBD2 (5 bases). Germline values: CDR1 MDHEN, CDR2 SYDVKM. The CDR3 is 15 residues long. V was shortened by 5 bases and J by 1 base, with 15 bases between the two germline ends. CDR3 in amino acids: CASSRTRLQSYEQYF. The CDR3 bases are TGTGCCAGCAGTCGAACTAGACTCCAATCCTACGAGCAGTACTTC.

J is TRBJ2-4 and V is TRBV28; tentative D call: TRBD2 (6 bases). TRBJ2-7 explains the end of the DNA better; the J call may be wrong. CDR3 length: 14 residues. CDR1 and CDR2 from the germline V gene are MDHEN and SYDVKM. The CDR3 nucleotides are TGTGCCAGCAGTCCAGAGGGGACTCCTTACGAGCAGTACTTC. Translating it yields CASSPEGTPYEQYF.

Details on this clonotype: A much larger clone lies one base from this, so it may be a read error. The CDR3 DNA follows: TGTGCCAGCAGCCACTACTACGAGCAGTACTTC. Encoded protein: CASSHYYEQYF. The chain uses TRBV16 and TRBJ2-7; D not resolved. CDR3 length equals 11 residues. The V and J ends lost 3 bases and 3 bases respectively, with 3 bases between them. CDR1 and CDR2 from the germline V gene are KGHSY and FQNENV.

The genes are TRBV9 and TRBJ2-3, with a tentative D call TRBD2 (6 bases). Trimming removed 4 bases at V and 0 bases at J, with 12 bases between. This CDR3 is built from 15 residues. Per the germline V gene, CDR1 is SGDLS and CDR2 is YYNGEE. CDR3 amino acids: CASSPRGASTDTQYF. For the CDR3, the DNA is TGTGCCAGCAGCCCCCGCGGGGCTAGCACAGATACGCAGTATTTT.

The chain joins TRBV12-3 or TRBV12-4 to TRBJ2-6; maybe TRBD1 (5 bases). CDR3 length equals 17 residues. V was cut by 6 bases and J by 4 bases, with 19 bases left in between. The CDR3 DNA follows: TGTGCCAGCAGGCTGGGGCCGTACCCGTTAGGGGCCAACGTCCTGACTTTC. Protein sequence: CASRLGPYPLGANVLTF.

CDR3: CSARGPLAGAIDEQYF. CDR3 coding DNA: TGCAGTGCTAGAGGACCCCTAGCGGGAGCCATAGATGAGCAGTACTTC. This rearrangement joins TRBV20-1 to TRBJ2-7, with 10 bases fitting TRBD2. Germline CDR1 and CDR2: DFQATT and SNEGSKA (reference sequence). CDR3 length: 16 residues. J lost 7 bases, V lost 1 base, and 13 bases had no gene match.

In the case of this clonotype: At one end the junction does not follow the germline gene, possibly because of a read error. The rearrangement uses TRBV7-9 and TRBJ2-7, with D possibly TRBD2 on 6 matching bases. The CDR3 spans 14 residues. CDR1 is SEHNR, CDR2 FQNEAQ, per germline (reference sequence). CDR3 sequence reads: CTSSLPGRGYEQYF. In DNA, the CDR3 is TGTACCAGCAGCTTACCGGGGCGGGGCTACGAGCAGTACTTC.